These T cell receptor beta chains were read from a single sample in a study of blood T cell repertoires in COVID-19. Assay used: immunoSEQ multiplex PCR; TCRdb lists only in-frame clones, some missing. In the table there are hundreds of thousands of clones, 80% to 90% of which are singletons. What was sequenced was peripheral blood. Every receptor here comes from a man aged 35 to 55 with acute or convalescent COVID-19. Both conserved end residues are part of each CDR3. D genes are given only for firm matches. Clone size, where shown, is once, few, many, or a class for clones that have expanded.

clone size	D gene	V gene	J gene	CDR3 DNA	CDR3 protein
.	TRBD1	TRBV2	TRBJ2-2	TGTGCCAGCTCCGCCTGGACAGGGGTCGGCGGGGAGCTGTTTTTT	CASSAWTGVGGELFF
.	.	TRBV3-1/TRBV3-2	TRBJ2-2	TGTGCCAGCAGCTATTCTACCGGGGAGCTGTTTTTT	CASSYSTGELFF
.	TRBD1	TRBV30	TRBJ1-2	TGTGCCTGGACAACAGGGGGCTATGGCTACACCTTC	CAWTTGGYGYTF
.	.	TRBV7-8	TRBJ1-3	TGTGCCAGCAGCCCCCGGCGGGGAGCTGGAAACACCATATATTTT	CASSPRRGAGNTIYF
.	.	TRBV6-5	TRBJ1-2	TGTGCCAGCAGTTACCGACAGAATAACTATGGCTACACCTTC	CASSYRQNNYGYTF
.	.	TRBV7-9	TRBJ1-5	TGTGCCAGCAGCTTGGGACAAAGCAATCAGCCCCAGCATTTT	CASSLGQSNQPQHF
.	TRBD2	TRBV15	TRBJ2-1	TGTGCCACCGGACCTGGGCGGGAGAACAATGAGCAGTTCTTC	CATGPGRENNEQFF
.	.	TRBV7-6	TRBJ2-7	TGTGCCAGCAGCTTAGGTGGAACAGCTCTTTCCTACGAGCAGTACTTC	CASSLGGTALSYEQYF
.	.	TRBV6-5	TRBJ1-5	TGTGCCAGCAGAACCCAGGGGAATAGCAATCAGCCCCAGCATTTT	CASRTQGNSNQPQHF
.	.	TRBV27	TRBJ2-1	TGTGCCAGCAGTTTATGGGGAGTCCGTGAGCAGTTCTTC	CASSLWGVREQFF
.	.	TRBV7-2	TRBJ2-7	TGTGCCAGCAGCTTTTCTCAGGCTTCCTACGAGCAGTACTTC	CASSFSQASYEQYF
.	TRBD1	TRBV9	TRBJ1-1	TGTGCCAGCAGCTTTGGACAGGTTGGTTACACTGAAGCTTTCTTT	CASSFGQVGYTEAFF
.	TRBD2	TRBV25-1	TRBJ2-2	TGTGCCAGCACGAGACGGGAGGGCACCGGGGAGCTGTTTTTT	CASTRREGTGELFF
once	TRBD1	TRBV3-1/TRBV3-2	TRBJ1-3	TGTGCCAGCAGCCCGGACAGGGTGGCGGGAAACACCATATATTTT	CASSPDRVAGNTIYF
.	.	TRBV7-3	TRBJ2-3	TGTGCCAGCAGCCTAGGGTCAGGGCCAACAGATACGCAGTATTTT	CASSLGSGPTDTQYF
.	TRBD1	TRBV19	TRBJ1-1	TGTGCCAGTAGTATGCCCGGACAGGGGGTAGAAGCTTTCTTT	CASSMPGQGVEAFF